This TCR beta chain was identified during a study of T cell changes during pregnancy in multiple sclerosis. The protocol was immunoSEQ multiplex PCR, while the TCRdb copy is restricted to in-frame clones and leaves out a portion. The table shows over 50,000 clones, with about 87% occurring only once. The germline gives CDR1 SGHRS, CDR2 YFSETQ. This CDR3 has 13 residues. Concerning this clone itself: An end of the junction differs from the germline gene, which may be a read error.

V and J are TRBV5-1 and TRBJ1-3; no clear D gene. This TCR was recovered from a human donor whose cells served as feeder cells for cultures in a pregnancy study. Sequenced material: peripheral blood from another person, used as feeder cells. CDR3 sequence (DNA): TGCGCCAACAGCTTGGGATCGGGAAACACCATATATTTT. Encoded protein: CANSLGSGNTIYF.